This T cell receptor beta chain appears in the sequencing data of a study of blood T cell repertoires in COVID-19. Study background: Material from acute and convalescent COVID-19 was sourced from the United States, Italy and Spain. The cDNA or gDNA used as material had been derived from T cells, B-cell-depleted T cells, or PBMCs.

V lost 4 bases and J lost 2, with 14 bases in between. The length of the CDR3 is 15 residues. From germline, CDR1 is SGHTA and CDR2 FQGNSA. Under the authors' procedure: The assay estimated nucleated cells by amplifying reference gene primers. Here immunoSEQ multiplex PCR was the method, and the copy in TCRdb shows in-frame clones only, minus some. V and J calls and clone size are given by that table; D and trimming were obtained from the DNA. This table has about 40,000 clones, roughly 88% appearing once. The sample taken for sequencing was peripheral blood. The chain carries TRBV7-2 and TRBJ1-2; D may be TRBD1 (6 bases). The origin of this receptor is a man aged 60 to 75 with active COVID-19. DNA for the CDR3: TGTGCCAGCAGCTCAAGACAGGACTTAAACTATGGCTACACCTTC. The encoded protein is CASSSRQDLNYGYTF.